This section outlines one T cell receptor beta chain sequence together with its context. Its antigen has not been determined. The input lacks base qualities; no much larger clone sits a single base away. CDR1 SGDLS and CDR2 YYNGEE were looked up in the germline V gene. The CDR3 spans 16 residues, from the cysteine through the phenylalanine. Solely the CDR3 DNA is kept, with 48 bases framed from the first base. The germline V and J ends show losses of 0 bases and 8 bases respectively, and no gene match explains 11 bases of the junction. The donors were healthy, HIV-negative adults who had no recently reported acute infections or vaccinations. Only Caucasian adults living in Nashville, Tennessee, USA were represented among the donors. CD4+ T cells were enriched by magnetic negative selection, after which naive cells were positively selected on CD45RA and the negative fraction was taken as the memory subset. Blood was collected by leukapheresis, and PBMCs were isolated by Ficoll-Histopaque density gradient centrifugation and then cryopreserved in liquid nitrogen vapor phase. Purity and quantity of every magnetically sorted T cell population were checked by analytical flow cytometry. Genomic DNA was isolated from every sorted fraction and measured by UV absorbance on a Nanodrop 2000c.

The sample is drawn from a study of shared clonotypes between healthy human individuals (dated by TCRdb to about 2020). Broadly, across the study: The cohort included a few men and a couple of women between 18 and 49 years of age. For each donor, CD4 naive and CD4 memory were each given three plates, CD8 naive was given two plates, and CD8 memory was given one plate. To increase sequencing depth and limit assay-specific biases, TCR repertoire library preparation and sequencing were carried out by different laboratories using diverse techniques. Each donor's leukapheresis produced roughly between about 0.9 and 9.5 billion PBMCs. Blood TCR repertoires of about 5 healthy adults were deeply sequenced to estimate repertoire size and the extent of clonotype sharing between individuals.

Using the deep immunoSEQ assay, TCR CDR3 regions were amplified from genomic DNA by multiplex PCR. Extracted genomic DNA from each cell subset was spread evenly across all wells of several immunoSEQ 96-well plates, with each plate serving as a replicate. Each replicate PCR for sorted subsets received roughly 200 ng genomic DNA, equal to about 29,000 T cell genomes. The purified libraries were quantified using a Qubit 3.0 fluorometer, sized with a Bioanalyzer 2100, and then quantified again using the KAPA Library Quantification kit. Every immunoSEQ 96-well plate was sequenced on a separate single-read 150-cycle Illumina NextSeq 550 flow cell. The authors' pipeline ran thus. The immunoSEQ output contained only junctional sequences without quality scores, so filtering could not match that applied to full-length reads. Sequences were annotated with PyIR, a Python wrapper for IgBLAST v1.9, using IMGT germline references to assign V/J genes and CDR3. Reads were filtered out if the reads had weak V/J assignments (E-value above 1e-6), no CDR3, stop codons, out-of-frame junctions, or ambiguous translated residues. V3J clonotypes were defined as sequences sharing the same inferred V gene, J gene, and CDR3 amino acid sequence. The percentage overlap between two repertoires was calculated by dividing the number of shared unique clonotypes by the size of the smaller repertoire. Richness of each repertoire was evaluated using RTK rarefaction, the Chao1 estimator, and Recon v2.1 estimates of unobserved clonotypes. For all TCRbeta clonotypes obtained by the gDNA method from four donors, generation probabilities were computed with OLGA. TCRdb took over this immuneACCESS table, retaining in-frame rearrangements with V and J assigned. Such tables are incomplete; in checked studies, under half of the missing clones stem from an unresolved V gene, and the remainder is unexplained. V, J and clone size derive from that table, while D and trimming were established from the DNA sequence. The sample data list more than 2,000,000 clones, and 85% to 95% of these were observed just once. The ten most abundant clones make up under 0.45% of the sample.

General study outcomes and caveats: Only blood was sampled, and tissue TCR repertoires likely differ from those in blood. Estimated clonotype richness was generally larger for naive than for memory subsets. Clonotypes shared by all four sorted-subset donors showed higher generation probabilities than non-shared clonotypes. Even with the large sequencing depth, rarefaction of the sorted-subset datasets indicated that sequencing was incomplete. Across a handful of donors, approximately 5% of naive CD4, approximately 4% of naive CD8, about 2.3% of memory CD4, and approximately 0.42% of memory CD8 clonotypes were shared. Pairwise subsampling indicated that sequencing depth was expected to affect the degree of clonotype sharing among donors. Because the study included a small number of donors, the genetic and exposure-history diversity represented was limited.

The origin of this receptor is a man aged 18-30 years in good health. Some clones in this sample may be carry-over from other donors' samples. This receptor chain uses TRBV9 and TRBJ1-2; 9 bases in between match TRBD1. What was sequenced was naive CD4+ T cells from PBMCs. The sample's cell subset or site, from its label and the paper: CD45RA+ positively selected. The bases are TGTGCCAGCAGCGTAGTCTCGGGACAGGGAGGCAAAGGCTACACCTTC. This is translated as CASSVVSGQGGKGYTF.